The 2 T cell receptor beta chains reported below all come from one sample, sequenced in a study of cytomegalovirus exposure and HLA in healthy donors. The study ran its PCR with 60 Vbeta and 13 Jbeta primers. Measured with immunoSEQ multiplex PCR; TCRdb has only the in-frame clones, and not every one. Of about 94,000 clones listed, 50% to 75% are singletons. Sequencing input: PBMCs. These receptors were taken from a man aged 25 to 40 in good health and CMV-seronegative.

This clone has more than one count but fewer than ten. The CDR3 DNA reads TGCGCCAGCAGTCCGAACCAGGGTAGATATGAGCAGTTCTTC. It translates to CASSPNQGRYEQFF. This chain uses TRBV4-3 with TRBJ2-1; D is perhaps TRBD1 (5 bases). V lost 6 bases, J lost 8 bases, and 17 bases lay in between. Germline CDR1 LGHNA, CDR2 YSLEER. This CDR3 has 14 amino acids.

This clone was seen a few times. The chain employs TRBV6-1 and TRBJ2-7, with D perhaps matching TRBD1 (6 bases). V was clipped by 1 base and J by 3 bases, with 10 bases between them. Per germline, CDR1 MNHNS and CDR2 SASEGT. This CDR3 spans 14 amino acids. The CDR3 is CASSEGGRGYEQYF. The CDR3 DNA follows: TGTGCCAGCAGTGAAGGAGGCAGGGGCTACGAGCAGTACTTC.